This T cell receptor beta chain was obtained from a study of blood T cell repertoires in COVID-19. In the authors' methods: Amplifying reference gene primers gave estimates of nucleated cell counts. Assay used: immunoSEQ multiplex PCR; TCRdb lists only in-frame clones, some missing. V and J calls and clone size are copied from that table; D and trimming were computed from the DNA. Of 250,000 to 300,000 clones listed, about 91% are singletons. The CDR3 is 15 amino acids. Per the germline V gene, CDR1 is SGHRS and CDR2 is YFSETQ. V gave up 1 base and J gave up 4 bases, with 12 bases separating them. The chain is built from TRBV5-1 and TRBJ2-1, with D possibly matching TRBD2 (5 bases). The source of this sequence is a woman aged 25 to 45 who had recovered from COVID-19. The material sequenced was peripheral blood. Here the CDR3 reads CASSLHEGPYNEQFF. Written as DNA, the CDR3 is TGCGCCAGCAGCTTGCACGAGGGCCCTTACAATGAGCAGTTCTTC.